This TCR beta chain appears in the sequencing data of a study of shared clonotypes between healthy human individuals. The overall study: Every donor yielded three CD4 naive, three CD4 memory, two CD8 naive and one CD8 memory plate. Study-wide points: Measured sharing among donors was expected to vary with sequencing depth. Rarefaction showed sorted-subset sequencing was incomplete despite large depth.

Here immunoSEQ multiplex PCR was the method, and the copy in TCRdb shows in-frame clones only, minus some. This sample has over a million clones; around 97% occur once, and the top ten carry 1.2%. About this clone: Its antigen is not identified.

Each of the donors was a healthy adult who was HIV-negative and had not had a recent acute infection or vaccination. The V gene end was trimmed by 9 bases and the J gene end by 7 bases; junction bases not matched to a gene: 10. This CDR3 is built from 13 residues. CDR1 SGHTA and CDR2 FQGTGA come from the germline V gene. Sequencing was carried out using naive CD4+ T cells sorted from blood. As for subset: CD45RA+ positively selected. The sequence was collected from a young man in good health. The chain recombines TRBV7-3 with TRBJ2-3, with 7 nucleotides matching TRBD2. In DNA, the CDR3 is TGTGCCAGTTCTAGCGGTTCTTACAATACGCAGTATTTT. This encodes CASSSGSYNTQYF.